The 31 T cell receptor beta chains in this list originate from one sample, sequenced in a study of blood T cell repertoires in COVID-19. Clones were read by immunoSEQ multiplex PCR, and TCRdb kept only the in-frame ones, dropping some. This sample yields 150,000 or so clones, of which approximately 80% are seen a single time; roughly a tenth belongs to the top ten. Sequencing was carried out using peripheral blood. The origin of the receptors is a human donor in a cohort sampled during active COVID-19.

This chain uses TRBV27 with TRBJ2-1; 9 bases agree with TRBD2. Germline CDR1 MNHEY, CDR2 SMNVEV (reference sequence). V dropped 5 bases and J dropped 7; count of bases not matched to a gene: 9. The CDR3 spans 15 residues. This chain's CDR3 is CASSRGLAGANEQFF. CDR3 in DNA: TGTGCCAGCAGTAGGGGATTAGCGGGAGCAAATGAGCAGTTCTTC.

The chain combines TRBV9 with TRBJ1-1; D not resolved. V dropped 0 bases and J dropped 8 bases, with 11 bases sitting between them. The CDR3 is 13 amino acids. Germline CDR1 reads SGDLS; CDR2 reads YYNGEE. The CDR3 bases are TGTGCCAGCAGCGTAGTCCACAGTGGGGAAGCTTTCTTT. This encodes CASSVVHSGEAFF.

In regard to this clone: A junction end diverges from the germline sequence, so it may reflect a read error. The chain is built from TRBV14 and TRBJ2-5; TRBD1 is a possible D gene (6 bases). The CDR3 is made up of 14 amino acids. Looked up from germline, CDR1 is SGHDN and CDR2 is FVKESK. CDR3 DNA: TGTGCCAGCAGCCAAGACTGGGGGCAAGGGACCCAGTACTTC. Translation gives CASSQDWGQGTQYF.

Note on this clone: At one end, the junction sequence differs from germline, possibly due to a read error. V and J are TRBV27 and TRBJ2-3; 7 nucleotides agree with TRBD2. There are 17 residues in the CDR3. CDR1 and CDR2 from the germline V gene are MNHEY and SMNVEV (reference sequence). The CDR3 loop reads CASSLSWEGRDTDTQYF. The CDR3, as DNA: TGTGCCAGCAGTCTATCGTGGGAGGGGCGAGACACAGATACGCAGTATTTT.

The chain employs TRBV10-1 and TRBJ2-3; tentatively, D is TRBD1 (5 bases). Between the trimmed V and J ends, which lost 4 bases and 6 bases, there was a span of 11 bases. Germline V gene lookup returns CDR1 WNHNN and CDR2 SYGVQD (reference sequence). The CDR3 runs to 13 residues. CDR3 bases: TGCGCCAGCAGTGTCATAGCAGGGGATACGCAGTATTTT. Protein product: CASSVIAGDTQYF.

The chain uses TRBV6-1 and TRBJ1-4, with D perhaps matching TRBD1 (5 bases). The CDR3 spans 11 residues. Per the germline V gene, CDR1 is MNHNS and CDR2 is SASEGT. Trimming removed 8 bases from V and 4 bases from J, with 5 bases in between. The DNA of the CDR3 is TGTGCCAGCCAGGGTAATGAAAAACTGTTTTTT. It yields the protein CASQGNEKLFF.

This clone is a singleton in its sample. This chain uses TRBV6-5 with TRBJ2-5, with TRBD2 matching 9 bases. Germline V gene data show CDR1 as MNHEY and CDR2 as SVGAGI. V shed 8 bases, J shed 5 bases, and the junction held 6 bases outside the gene matches. The CDR3 runs to 13 residues. Written as DNA, the CDR3 is TGTGCCAGCGGGACTAGCTTTCGCGAGACCCAGTACTTC. Its translation is CASGTSFRETQYF.

This sequence joins TRBV19 and TRBJ2-3; D gene ambiguous. This CDR3 region has 18 residues. Trimming left V 9 bases short and J 0 bases short, with 25 bases between. From germline, CDR1 is LNHDA and CDR2 SQIVND (reference sequence). CDR3 sequence (DNA): TGTGCCAGCACGGGTGGTTTTGGCCCTAGACCTAGCACAGATACGCAGTATTTT. Its translation is CASTGGFGPRPSTDTQYF. Using reference TRBV19 and TRBJ2-3 for the parts outside the CDR3, the full variable domain is DGGITQSPKYLFRKEGQNVTLSCEQNLNHDAMYWYRQDPGQGLRLIYYSQIVNDFQKGDIAEGYSVSREKKESFPLTVTSAQKNPTAFYLCASTGGFGPRPSTDTQYFGPGTRLTVL.

V is TRBV9 and J is TRBJ2-3, with D tentatively TRBD2 (7 bases). Germline V CDR1 and CDR2: SGDLS, YYNGEE. V was pared by 1 base and J by 3 bases, with 18 bases between. The CDR3 has 17 residues. The DNA for the CDR3 is TGTGCCAGCAGCGTATTGGGGGGGCCAATCCCAACAGATACGCAGTATTTT. Its translation is CASSVLGGPIPTDTQYF.

The chain couples TRBV15 to TRBJ2-6, with no clear D. Germline values: CDR1 LNHNV, CDR2 YYDKDF (reference sequence). V gave up 5 bases and J gave up 0 bases, with 11 bases separating them. There are 16 residues in the CDR3. Here the CDR3 reads CATSHFLSSGANVLTF. In DNA, the CDR3 is TGTGCCACCAGCCACTTCCTGAGCTCTGGGGCCAACGTCCTGACTTTC.

The chain combines TRBV24-1 with TRBJ1-5; D remains unclear. This CDR3 is built from 12 residues. The V end was cut by 2 bases, the J end by 5 bases, with 3 bases between. The germline CDR1 and CDR2 sequences are KGHDR and SFDVKD. The CDR3 loop is CATSDSYQPQHF. The CDR3, as DNA: TGTGCCACCAGTGATTCCTATCAGCCCCAGCATTTT.

CDR3 sequence (DNA): TGTGCCAGCACCTACGATACAGCAAACCGCTATGGCTACACCTTC. Protein sequence: CASTYDTANRYGYTF. The V and J genes are TRBV6-5 and TRBJ1-2; D gene unclear. Germline V gives CDR1 MNHEY, CDR2 SVGAGI. V lost 7 bases and J 4 bases, leaving 19 bases between the germline ends. The CDR3 loop spans 15 amino acids.

The V and J genes are TRBV18 and TRBJ1-1; D is unclear. CDR1 KGHSH and CDR2 LQKENI come from the germline V gene. V dropped 8 bases and J dropped 1 base, with 11 bases sitting between them. The CDR3 spans 13 residues. In DNA, the CDR3 is TGTGCCAGCCGGGAGGCACCGAACACTGAAGCTTTCTTT. It specifies CASREAPNTEAFF.

V and J are TRBV13 and TRBJ1-6; D not resolved. The CDR3 contains 15 residues. Germline CDR1 is PRHDT and CDR2 is FYEKMQ (reference sequence). The V end lost 3 bases, the J end lost 0 bases, and 6 bases lay between the germline ends. CDR3 in amino acids: CASSFGSSYNSPLHF. The CDR3 DNA reads as TGTGCCAGCAGCTTTGGGAGCTCCTATAATTCACCCCTCCACTTT.

The chain has TRBV4-3 and TRBJ2-7; D not certain. CDR1 is LGHNA and CDR2 is YSLEER in the germline V gene. V lost 3 bases to trimming and J lost 3 bases, with 9 bases between them. This CDR3 region has 13 residues. The CDR3 DNA follows: TGCGCCAGCAGCCATGAGAGGAACTACGAGCAGTACTTC. It specifies CASSHERNYEQYF.

The rearrangement uses TRBV7-6 and TRBJ2-2; a possible D gene is TRBD2 (6 bases). The germline V gene encodes CDR1 SGHVS and CDR2 FNYEAQ. The CDR3 length is 15 residues. V was pared by 5 bases and J by 5 bases, with 15 bases between. This chain's CDR3 is CASSAVAGYTGELFF. CDR3 nucleotide sequence: TGTGCCAGCAGCGCTGTCGCGGGGTATACCGGGGAGCTGTTTTTT. Full variable domain (outside the CDR3, taken from reference TRBV7-6 and TRBJ2-2): GAGVSQSPRYKVTKRGQDVALRCDPISGHVSLYWYRQALGQGPEFLTYFNYEAQQDKSGLPNDRFSAERPEGSISTLTIQRTEQRDSAMYRCASSAVAGYTGELFFGEGSRLTVL.

V gene TRBV7-6 combines with J gene TRBJ2-3; TRBD2 aligns across 7 bases. CDR3 size: 15 residues. Looked up from germline, CDR1 is SGHVS and CDR2 is FNYEAQ. V lost 2 bases and J lost 4; bases outside the gene matches: 6. The CDR3 sequence is CASSLSERGSDTQYF. CDR3 DNA sequence: TGTGCCAGCAGCTTATCGGAGCGGGGATCAGATACGCAGTATTTT.

The chain links TRBV29-1 to TRBJ2-7; TRBD1 might be the D (5 bases). The germline gives CDR1 SQVTM, CDR2 ANQGSEA. The CDR3 is made up of 13 amino acids. The CDR3 loop reads CSTRRVNWWEQYF. The CDR3 coding sequence is TGCAGTACCCGCAGGGTCAACTGGTGGGAGCAGTACTTC.

In its sample, this clone was seen once. V is TRBV27 and J is TRBJ2-1; the match to TRBD1 covers 8 bases. The CDR3 runs to 15 residues. From germline, CDR1 is MNHEY and CDR2 SMNVEV (reference sequence). The trim removed 7 bases at V and 3 bases at J, leaving 8 bases unmatched. The CDR3 here is CASTSRQGNYNEQFF. The CDR3 DNA sequence: TGTGCCAGCACCTCGCGACAGGGGAACTACAATGAGCAGTTCTTC.

The gene calls are TRBV9 and TRBJ2-3; 12 bases fit TRBD2. The CDR3 loop spans 17 amino acids. CDR1 is SGDLS and CDR2 is YYNGEE in the germline V gene. The junction had 7 bases not matched to a gene; V was cut back by 0 bases and J by 5 bases. Here the CDR3 reads CASSVGPSTSGRDTQYF. The CDR3 coding sequence is TGTGCCAGCAGCGTAGGGCCCTCGACTAGCGGGAGAGATACGCAGTATTTT.

The rearrangement joins TRBV7-9 to TRBJ1-1; 9 positions agree with TRBD1. J was trimmed by 8 bases and V by 0 bases; bases with no gene match: 7. This CDR3 contains 15 residues. CDR1 and CDR2 (germline): SEHNR, FQNEAQ (reference sequence). CDR3 nucleotides: TGTGCCAGCAGCTTAGCGACAGGGGGGACAAAAGAAGCTTTCTTT. Protein: CASSLATGGTKEAFF. Looking up the rest from reference TRBV7-9 and TRBJ1-1 gives the full variable domain: DTGVSQNPRHKITKRGQNVTFRCDPISEHNRLYWYRQTLGQGPEFLTYFQNEAQLEKSRLLSDRFSAERPKGSFSTLEIQRTEQGDSAMYLCASSLATGGTKEAFFGQGTRLTVV.

The chain uses TRBV10-3 and TRBJ1-1; D is perhaps TRBD1 (5 bases). The CDR3 is made up of 13 amino acids. The V gene's germline CDR1 is ENHRY and CDR2 SYGVKD. The V and J ends lost 2 bases and 6 bases respectively, with 10 bases between them. The CDR3 sequence is CAISERGDAEAFF. For the CDR3, the DNA is TGTGCCATCAGTGAGAGGGGTGACGCTGAAGCTTTCTTT.

V is TRBV4-3 and J is TRBJ2-1, with 9 positions matching TRBD1. Germline lookup yields CDR1 LGHNA and CDR2 YSLEER. CDR3 length equals 15 residues. The junction had 9 bases not matched to a gene; V was cut back by 4 bases and J by 8 bases. CDR3 sequence (DNA): TGCGCCAGCAGCCCCGGGACAGGGAGTATCGATGAGCAGTTCTTC. Translated: CASSPGTGSIDEQFF.

V and J are TRBV4-3 and TRBJ1-2; perhaps TRBD1 as D (5 bases). V lost 0 bases and J lost 5, with 10 bases in between. The CDR3 sequence is 14 residues long. CDR1 is LGHNA, CDR2 YSLEER, per germline. Here the CDR3 reads CASSQDHGGYGYTF. Written as DNA, the CDR3 is TGCGCCAGCAGCCAAGATCATGGGGGGTATGGCTACACCTTC.

This clone was observed a single time. One end of the junction fails to match germline, which may point to a read error. The chain carries TRBV7-7 and TRBJ2-2; TRBD1 might be the D (5 bases). Germline V gene data show CDR1 as SSHAT and CDR2 as FNYEAQ (reference sequence). The CDR3 has 16 residues. Here the CDR3 reads CASSLGASLNTGELFF. For the CDR3, the DNA is TGTGCTAGCAGCTTAGGGGCCTCACTGAACACCGGGGAGCTGTTTTTT. The full variable domain, completed using reference TRBV7-7 and TRBJ2-2, is GAGVSQSPRYKVTKRGQDVTLRCDPISSHATLYWYQQALGQGPEFLTYFNYEAQPDKSGLPSDRFSAERPEGSISTLTIQRTEQRDSAMYRCASSLGASLNTGELFFGEGSRLTVL.

The rearrangement joins TRBV5-1 to TRBJ2-7, with TRBD2 matching over 9 bases. CDR1 and CDR2 (germline): SGHRS, YFSETQ. V dropped 3 bases and J dropped 13; count of bases not matched to a gene: 17. This CDR3 region has 15 residues. In DNA, the CDR3 is TGCGCCAGCAGCTCGGGACTAGCAGCACCGACACCGGGATACTTC. Translation gives CASSSGLAAPTPGYF.

This sequence joins TRBV28 and TRBJ2-7; TRBD2 might be the D (5 bases). This CDR3 region has 17 residues. Germline CDR1 is MDHEN and CDR2 is SYDVKM. Trimming removed 7 bases from V and 3 bases from J, with 25 bases in between. DNA for the CDR3: TGTGCCAGCACCCCCATTAGGATGAGCGGTGCCTACTACGAGCAGTACTTC. Its translation is CASTPIRMSGAYYEQYF. Looking up the rest from reference TRBV28 and TRBJ2-7 gives the full variable domain: DVKVTQSSRYLVKRTGEKVFLECVQDMDHENMFWYRQDPGLGLRLIYFSYDVKMKEKGDIPEGYSVSREKKERFSLILESASTNQTSMYLCASTPIRMSGAYYEQYFGPGTRLTVT.

The chain carries TRBV10-1 and TRBJ2-2, with 7 bases lining up with TRBD1. Germline CDR1 is WNHNN and CDR2 is SYGVQD (reference sequence). The CDR3 spans 14 residues. V dropped 6 bases and J dropped 2; count of bases not matched to a gene: 3. The CDR3 nucleotides are TGCGCCAGCAGGGGGGACAGTAACACCGGGGAGCTGTTTTTT. The encoded protein is CASRGDSNTGELFF.

This chain links TRBV7-2 with TRBJ2-5; TRBD2 matches at 12 bases. Germline CDR1 and CDR2: SGHTA and FQGNSA. V was clipped by 3 bases and J by 5 bases; unmatched bases: 13. This CDR3 comprises 18 residues. In nucleotides, the CDR3 is TGTGCCAGCAGCTTCAGGGCTTCTAGCGGGGGGGGCGGTGAGACCCAGTACTTC. Translating it yields CASSFRASSGGGGETQYF.

The J gene is TRBJ2-7, the V gene TRBV12-3 or TRBV12-4; no reliable D call. The CDR3 loop spans 13 amino acids. Trimming pared 3 bases from V and 1 base from J, leaving 7 bases between. The CDR3 is CASSFGQSYEQYF. DNA for the CDR3: TGTGCCAGCAGTTTTGGGCAGTCCTACGAGCAGTACTTC.

This clone was found once. The rearrangement joins TRBV6-2 or TRBV6-3 to TRBJ1-5; 7 nucleotides line up with TRBD1. Germline assignment: CDR1 MNHEY and CDR2 SVGEGT. J gave up 7 bases and V 6 bases, and 12 bases lay outside the gene matches. The length of the CDR3 is 15 residues. The CDR3 nucleotides are TGTGCCAGCAGCCCGGACAGGAGTTTCCAACAGCCCCAGCATTTT. Protein: CASSPDRSFQQPQHF.